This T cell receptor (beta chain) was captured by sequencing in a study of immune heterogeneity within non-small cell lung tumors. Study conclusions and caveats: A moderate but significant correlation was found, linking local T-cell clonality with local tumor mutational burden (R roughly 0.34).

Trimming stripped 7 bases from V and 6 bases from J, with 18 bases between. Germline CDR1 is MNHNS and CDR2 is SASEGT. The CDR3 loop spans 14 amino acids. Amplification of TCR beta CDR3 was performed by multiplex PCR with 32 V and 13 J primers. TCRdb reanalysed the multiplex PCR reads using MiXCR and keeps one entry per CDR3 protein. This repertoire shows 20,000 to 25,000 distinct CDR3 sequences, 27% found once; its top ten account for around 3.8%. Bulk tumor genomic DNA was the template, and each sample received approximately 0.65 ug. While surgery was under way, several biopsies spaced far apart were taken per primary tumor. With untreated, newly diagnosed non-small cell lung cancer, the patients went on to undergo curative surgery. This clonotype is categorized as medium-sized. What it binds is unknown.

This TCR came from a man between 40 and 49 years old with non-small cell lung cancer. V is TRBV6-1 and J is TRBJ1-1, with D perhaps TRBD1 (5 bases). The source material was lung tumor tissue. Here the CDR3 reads CASTYVGGGSEAFF. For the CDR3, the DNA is TGTGCCAGCACTTACGTGGGGGGTGGCTCTGAAGCTTTCTTT.